The present entry profiles one TCR beta chain with its context. Antigen: not known. These data are taken from a study of T cell repertoires and Cas9 in healthy adults. Across the study: CD4 and CD8 compartments: SpCas9-reactive T cells profiled for potency, cytotoxicity, lineage. Study conclusions and caveats: SpCas9-reactive regulatory T cells reportedly mitigated SpCas9-reactive effector T cells in vitro.

Sequencing used immunoSEQ multiplex PCR; TCRdb keeps in-frame clones, though not all of them. Among fewer than 25,000 clones, less than 95% were seen once, and the ten largest hold around 1.5%. The germline V gene encodes CDR1 SGHDT and CDR2 YYEEEE. The V end was cut by 4 bases, the J end by 0 bases, with 11 bases between. CDR3 size: 15 residues. V usage is TRBV5-6 and J usage is TRBJ1-5, with D uncertain. The receptor comes from a human donor in good health. Sequencing used CD4+ effector T cells (CD127+, CD25-, CD137-, CD154-) from PBMCs; culture status not recorded. The CDR3 nucleotides read TGTGCCAGCAGCCGCGTAATTGATAGCAATCAGCCCCAGCATTTT. This translates into CASSRVIDSNQPQHF.